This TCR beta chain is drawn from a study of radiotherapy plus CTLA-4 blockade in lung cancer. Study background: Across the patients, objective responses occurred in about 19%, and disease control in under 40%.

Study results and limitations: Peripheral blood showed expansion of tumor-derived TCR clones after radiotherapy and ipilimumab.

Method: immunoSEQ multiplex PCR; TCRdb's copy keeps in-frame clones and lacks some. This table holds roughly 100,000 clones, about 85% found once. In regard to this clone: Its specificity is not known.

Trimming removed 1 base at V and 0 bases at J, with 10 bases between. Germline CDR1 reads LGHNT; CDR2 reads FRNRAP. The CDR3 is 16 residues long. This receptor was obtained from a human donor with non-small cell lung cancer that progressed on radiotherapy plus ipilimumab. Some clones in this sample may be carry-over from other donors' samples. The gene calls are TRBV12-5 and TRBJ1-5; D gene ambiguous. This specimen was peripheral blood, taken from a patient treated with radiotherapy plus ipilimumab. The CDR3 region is CASGLGHLNSNQPQHF. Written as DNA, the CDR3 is TGTGCTAGTGGTTTGGGACACCTAAATAGCAATCAGCCCCAGCATTTT.